The 30 T cell receptor beta chains listed next were all sequenced from one sample in a study of monozygotic twins with inflammatory bowel disease. TCRdb re-called the 5' RACE reads and gives one entry per CDR3 protein, without DNA. This sample's clone table lists 200,000 to 250,000 distinct CDR3 sequences. Sequenced material: blood. These receptors originate from a human donor with ulcerative colitis or Crohn's disease, or a healthy co-twin of an affected twin (not recorded which).

The genes are TRBV5-1 and TRBJ1-1; the TCRdb call, TRBD1, lacks DNA for checking. CDR1 and CDR2 from the germline V gene are SGHRS and YFSETQ. The CDR3 has 17 amino acids. CDR3 loop: CASSPVGQGIVNTEAFF.

The V call is TRBV6-1, the J call TRBJ1-2; TCRdb designates TRBD1, a call that cannot be tested without DNA. Germline assignment: CDR1 MNHNS and CDR2 SASEGT. There are 12 residues in the CDR3. The CDR3: CASSETGDGYTF.

The chain has TRBV12-3 or TRBV12-4 and TRBJ1-2. The CDR3 consists of 13 residues. CDR3 protein: CASSLRPVYGYTF.

This rearrangement joins TRBV6-1 to TRBJ2-1; TCRdb reports TRBD2, a call that lacks DNA to check it against. This CDR3 is built from 18 residues. Germline V lookup: CDR1 MNHNS, CDR2 SASEGT. The CDR3 is CASSAAFPSRSSYNEQFF.

This chain joins TRBV5-1 and TRBJ1-6. In germline, CDR1 is SGHRS, CDR2 YFSETQ. The CDR3 totals 14 residues. CDR3 sequence: CASSRASVDSPLHF.

V gene TRBV9 combines with J gene TRBJ1-1; TCRdb indicates TRBD1, and absent DNA this call remains unverified. The germline gives CDR1 SGDLS, CDR2 YYNGEE. This CDR3 comprises 14 residues. CDR3 in amino acids: CASSPWGMNTEVFF.

The rearrangement joins TRBV5-1 to TRBJ2-7; the TRBD1 assignment by TCRdb is unverifiable without DNA. The CDR3 has 15 amino acids. Germline V gives CDR1 SGHRS, CDR2 YFSETQ. CDR3 region: CASSLGRTGGYEQYF. Full variable domain (rest looked up from reference TRBV5-1 and TRBJ2-7): KAGVTQTPRYLIKTRGQQVTLSCSPISGHRSVSWYQQTPGQGLQFLFEYFSETQRNKGNFPGRFSGRQFSNSRSEMNVSTLELGDSALYLCASSLGRTGGYEQYFGPGTRLTVT.

The chain uses TRBV5-4 and TRBJ2-7; TCRdb proposes TRBD2, but this gene call is untestable without DNA. The CDR3 consists of 17 residues. Germline V gene data show CDR1 as SGHNT and CDR2 as YYREEE (reference sequence). CDR3 loop: CASSLGGASGGSYEQYF.

The V gene is TRBV19, the J gene TRBJ1-1. This CDR3 has 14 residues. The germline gives CDR1 LNHDA, CDR2 SQIVND (reference sequence). The CDR3 spells CASRNSYSLTEAFF.

The V call is TRBV6-5, the J call TRBJ1-1. CDR1 is MNHEY, CDR2 SVGAGI, per germline. This CDR3 comprises 12 residues. The CDR3 sequence: CASSTPGARAFF.

CDR3 amino acids: CASSLISYNEQFF. The chain uses TRBV27 and TRBJ2-1. Germline V gene lookup returns CDR1 MNHEY and CDR2 SMNVEV (reference sequence). The CDR3 loop spans 13 amino acids.

The CDR3 loop is CASSLSRGGAYEQYF. The chain uses TRBV12-3 or TRBV12-4 and TRBJ2-7; TCRdb names TRBD1, which stays unverified in the absence of DNA. The CDR3 extends over 15 amino acids.

The V and J genes are TRBV12-3 or TRBV12-4 and TRBJ2-6. CDR3 length: 13 amino acids. CDR3 protein: CASSFGGANVLTF.

This chain connects TRBV20-1 to TRBJ1-4. Germline V gives CDR1 DFQATT, CDR2 SNEGSKA (reference sequence). The CDR3 is made up of 15 amino acids. CDR3 sequence reads: CSARDAGGLGEKLFF.

V usage is TRBV18 and J usage is TRBJ2-7. Germline CDR1 KGHSH, CDR2 LQKENI. The CDR3 covers 14 residues. The chain's CDR3 is CASSPDGKSYEQYF.

J is TRBJ1-1 and V is TRBV12-3 or TRBV12-4. The CDR3 totals 15 residues. The CDR3 sequence: CASSLSGTGRTEAFF.

The chain couples TRBV5-1 to TRBJ2-2; TCRdb picks TRBD1, but there is no DNA to check that call. The germline V gene has CDR1 SGHRS and CDR2 YFSETQ. This CDR3 region has 15 residues. The CDR3: CASTTGKRDTGELFF. Full variable domain (outside the CDR3, taken from reference TRBV5-1 and TRBJ2-2): KAGVTQTPRYLIKTRGQQVTLSCSPISGHRSVSWYQQTPGQGLQFLFEYFSETQRNKGNFPGRFSGRQFSNSRSEMNVSTLELGDSALYLCASTTGKRDTGELFFGEGSRLTVL.

V is TRBV4-1 and J is TRBJ2-1. Germline assignment: CDR1 MGHRA and CDR2 YSYEKL. CDR3 length: 17 amino acids. The CDR3 is CASSQRVLLGSYNEQFF.

The V call is TRBV7-8, the J call TRBJ2-2; TCRdb proposes TRBD1, but this gene call is untestable without DNA. Germline V gene lookup returns CDR1 SGHVS and CDR2 FQNEAQ. The CDR3 has 15 amino acids. CDR3: CASSSRPQGTGELFF.

V usage is TRBV12-3 or TRBV12-4 and J usage is TRBJ1-6; TCRdb names TRBD1, which stays unverified in the absence of DNA. The CDR3 has 15 residues. The CDR3 region is CASSSSRARDSPLHF.

V and J are TRBV5-5 and TRBJ1-2. The CDR3 consists of 15 residues. From germline, CDR1 is SGHKS and CDR2 YYEKEE (reference sequence). The CDR3 spells CASSFEGGRNYGYTF.

This rearrangement joins TRBV14 to TRBJ2-5; the TRBD1 assignment by TCRdb is unverifiable without DNA. Germline-derived CDR1 and CDR2 are SGHDN and FVKESK. This CDR3 spans 14 amino acids. The CDR3 protein is CASSQGQGFETQYF. Complete variable domain (other parts from reference TRBV14 and TRBJ2-5): EAGVTQFPSHSVIEKGQTVTLRCDPISGHDNLYWYRRVMGKEIKFLLHFVKESKQDESGMPNNRFLAERTGGTYSTLKVQPAELEDSGVYFCASSQGQGFETQYFGPGTRLLVL.

This rearrangement joins TRBV5-5 to TRBJ2-1; TCRdb's D call of TRBD1 is untestable without DNA. This CDR3 comprises 14 residues. In germline, CDR1 is SGHKS, CDR2 YYEKEE (reference sequence). The CDR3 loop is CASGTGGTNIEQFF.

V usage is TRBV5-1 and J usage is TRBJ2-1; checking the TCRdb D call of TRBD1 is not possible without DNA. CDR1 SGHRS and CDR2 YFSETQ come from the germline V gene. This CDR3 is 15 amino acids long. The CDR3 sequence is CASSAGTGAYNEQFF.

The chain is built from TRBV3-1 and TRBJ2-6. In germline, CDR1 is LGHDT, CDR2 YNNKEL (reference sequence). The CDR3 runs to 15 residues. CDR3: CASSQTYSGANVLTF.

The rearrangement uses TRBV5-1 and TRBJ2-1; TCRdb selects TRBD1, and the lack of DNA leaves this call unchecked. The CDR3 covers 15 residues. Per the germline V gene, CDR1 is SGHRS and CDR2 is YFSETQ. This CDR3 reads CASRYRGLSYNEQFF.

The rearrangement uses TRBV12-3 or TRBV12-4 and TRBJ2-3; TCRdb names TRBD1, which stays unverified in the absence of DNA. The CDR3 consists of 17 residues. CDR3 region: CASSFVRQGMRMDTQYF.

The V and J genes are TRBV20-1 and TRBJ2-5; lacking DNA, the TRBD1 call made by TCRdb goes unchecked. CDR1 and CDR2 from the germline V gene are DFQATT and SNEGSKA (reference sequence). The CDR3 spans 14 residues. CDR3 protein: CSARPGQGLKTQYF.

The chain has TRBV10-3 and TRBJ1-1. This CDR3 is built from 12 residues. CDR1 is ENHRY, CDR2 SYGVKD, per germline. The CDR3 loop is CATGRVNTEAFF.

V and J are TRBV20-1 and TRBJ2-7; the TCRdb call, TRBD1, lacks DNA for checking. The CDR3 has 16 amino acids. CDR1 is DFQATT and CDR2 is SNEGSKA in the germline V gene (reference sequence). The CDR3 sequence: CSARDPSGPTGNEQYF.